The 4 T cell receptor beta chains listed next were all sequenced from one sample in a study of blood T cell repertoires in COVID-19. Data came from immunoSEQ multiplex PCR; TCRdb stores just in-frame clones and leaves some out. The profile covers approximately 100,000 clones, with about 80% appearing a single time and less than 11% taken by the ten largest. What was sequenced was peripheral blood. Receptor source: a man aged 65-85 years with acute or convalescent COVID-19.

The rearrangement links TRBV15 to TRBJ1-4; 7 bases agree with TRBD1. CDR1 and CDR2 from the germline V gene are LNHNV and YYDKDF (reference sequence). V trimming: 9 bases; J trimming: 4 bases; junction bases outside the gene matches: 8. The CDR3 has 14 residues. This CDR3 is CATAYGDSNEKLFF. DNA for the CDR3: TGTGCCACAGCGTACGGGGACAGTAATGAAAAACTGTTTTTT.

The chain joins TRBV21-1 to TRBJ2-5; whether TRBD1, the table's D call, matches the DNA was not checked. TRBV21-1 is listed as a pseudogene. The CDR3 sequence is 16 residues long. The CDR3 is CASTLGKGRRGGPQYF. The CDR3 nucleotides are TGTGCCAGCACCCTGGGAAAGGGGCGAAGGGGTGGGCCCCAGTACTTC.

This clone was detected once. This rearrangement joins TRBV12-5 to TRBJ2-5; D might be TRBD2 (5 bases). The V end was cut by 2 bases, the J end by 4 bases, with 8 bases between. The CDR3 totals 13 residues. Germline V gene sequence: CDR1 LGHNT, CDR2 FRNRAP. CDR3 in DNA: TGTGCTAGTGGTTTGAACGGAGGAGAGACCCAGTACTTC. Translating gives CASGLNGGETQYF.

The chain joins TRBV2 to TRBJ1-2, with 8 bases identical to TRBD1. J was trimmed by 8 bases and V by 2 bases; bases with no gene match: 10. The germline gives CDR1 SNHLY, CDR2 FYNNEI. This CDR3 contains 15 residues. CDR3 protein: CASSESGAGGWGYTF. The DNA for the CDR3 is TGTGCCAGCAGTGAAAGTGGGGCAGGGGGCTGGGGCTACACCTTC.